This T cell receptor beta chain is drawn from a study of CD8+ T cells in alopecia areata. The study's findings and limits: Given one nonresponder, whether baseline CD8+ expansion relates to response remains uncertain.

Following RNA extraction, reverse transcription yielded cDNA that acted as the sequencing template. TCRdb's table, derived via immunoSEQ multiplex PCR, lists solely in-frame clones and lacks some. The sample contains about 260,000 clones, 60% of which appear only once. The ends were cut back, 5 bases at V and 1 base at J, with 11 bases in the middle. The length of the CDR3 is 13 residues. Looked up from germline, CDR1 is SQVTM and CDR2 is ANQGSEA. On this clone itself: Its target is unknown.

Indicated treatment: oral pan-JAK inhibitor, 5-10 mg twice daily. Punch biopsies of lesional scalp, plus peripheral blood, were taken from alopecia areata patients. Material: CD4+ T cells sorted from blood, obtained at roughly week 52, from a patient treated with tofacitinib. The chain couples TRBV29-1 to TRBJ1-2, with D possibly matching TRBD1 (5 bases). The TCR sequence derives from a human donor with alopecia areata. The CDR3 region is CSVLTASNYGYTF. The DNA for the CDR3 is TGCAGCGTTTTGACAGCAAGTAACTATGGCTACACCTTC.